These T cell receptor beta chains were read from a single sample in a study of T cell responses to AZD1222 COVID-19 vaccine. The table came from immunoSEQ multiplex PCR; TCRdb's copy has only in-frame clones and leaves some out. Of 100,000 to 150,000 clones in the sample, around 90% are singletons; the top ten hold roughly 5.4%. This material consisted of peripheral blood, taken on day 0 of AZD1222 vaccination. The receptor set was obtained from an adult in good health. Both conserved end residues are trimmed from each CDR3. D genes are given only for firm matches.

TRBD1	TRBJ1-1	TRBV3-1/TRBV3-2	11	ASSRGQGSEAF
-	TRBJ2-2	TRBV5-4	12	ASSLFTTPGELF
-	TRBJ1-1	TRBV20-1	9	SARSNTEAF
-	TRBJ1-2	TRBV5-6	12	ASSLPLLNYGYT
-	TRBJ2-5	TRBV25-1	9	ASSLRETQY
TRBD2	TRBJ2-3	TRBV5-4	13	ASSLSSGSTDTQY
TRBD1	TRBJ2-2	TRBV19	15	ASSIDRGTGDPGELF
TRBD2	TRBJ2-1	TRBV7-3	13	ASSLGAGAANEQF
TRBD1	TRBJ1-2	TRBV15	14	ATSIGQGVNGYGYT
-	TRBJ2-5	TRBV7-3	12	ASSPGRAQETQY
TRBD1	TRBJ1-4	TRBV18	13	ASAQGAGTNEKLF
TRBD2	TRBJ2-5	TRBV28	14	ASSPSSGRYQETQY
TRBD1	TRBJ2-3	TRBV24-1	13	ATSDPQGSGDTQY
-	TRBJ1-4	TRBV28	13	ASSPIRGFNEKLF
-	TRBJ1-4	TRBV28	12	ASTLHGQGEKLF